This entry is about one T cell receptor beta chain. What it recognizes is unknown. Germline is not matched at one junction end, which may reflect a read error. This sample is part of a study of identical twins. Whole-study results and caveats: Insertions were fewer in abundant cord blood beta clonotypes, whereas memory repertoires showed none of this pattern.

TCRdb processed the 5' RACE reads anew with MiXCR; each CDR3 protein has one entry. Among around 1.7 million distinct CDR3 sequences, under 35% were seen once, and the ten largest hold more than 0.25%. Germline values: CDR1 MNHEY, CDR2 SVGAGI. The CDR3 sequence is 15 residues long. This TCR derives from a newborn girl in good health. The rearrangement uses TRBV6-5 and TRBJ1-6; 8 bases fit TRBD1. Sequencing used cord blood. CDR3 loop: CASSYRTGTNSLLHF. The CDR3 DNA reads TGTGCCAGCAGTTACCGGACAGGGACTAATTCACTCCTCCACTTT.